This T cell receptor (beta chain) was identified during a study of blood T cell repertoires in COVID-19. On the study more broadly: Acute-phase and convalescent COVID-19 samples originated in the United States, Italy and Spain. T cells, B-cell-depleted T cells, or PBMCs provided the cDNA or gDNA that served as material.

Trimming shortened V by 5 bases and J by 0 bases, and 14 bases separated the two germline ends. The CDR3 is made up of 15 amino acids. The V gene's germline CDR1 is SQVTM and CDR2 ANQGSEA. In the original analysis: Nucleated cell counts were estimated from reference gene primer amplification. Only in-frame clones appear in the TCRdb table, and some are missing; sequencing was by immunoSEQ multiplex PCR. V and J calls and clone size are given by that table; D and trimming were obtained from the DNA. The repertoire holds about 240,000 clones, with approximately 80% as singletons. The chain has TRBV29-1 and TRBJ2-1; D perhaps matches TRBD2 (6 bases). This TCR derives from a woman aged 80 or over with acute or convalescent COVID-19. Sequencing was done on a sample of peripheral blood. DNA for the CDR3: TGCAGCGTTACGGGGGTAACAAGCTCCTACAATGAGCAGTTCTTC. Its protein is CSVTGVTSSYNEQFF.